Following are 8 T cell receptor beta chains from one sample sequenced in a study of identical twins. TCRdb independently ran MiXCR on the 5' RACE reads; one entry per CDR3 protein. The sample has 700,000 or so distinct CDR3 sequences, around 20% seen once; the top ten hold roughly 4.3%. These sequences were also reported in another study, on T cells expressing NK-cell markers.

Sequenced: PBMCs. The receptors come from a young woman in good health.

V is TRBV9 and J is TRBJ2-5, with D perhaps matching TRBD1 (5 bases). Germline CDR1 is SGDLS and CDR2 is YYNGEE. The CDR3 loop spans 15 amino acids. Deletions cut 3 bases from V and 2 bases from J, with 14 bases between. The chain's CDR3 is CASSGDRMLQETQYF. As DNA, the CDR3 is TGTGCCAGCAGCGGAGACAGAATGCTACAAGAGACCCAGTACTTC.

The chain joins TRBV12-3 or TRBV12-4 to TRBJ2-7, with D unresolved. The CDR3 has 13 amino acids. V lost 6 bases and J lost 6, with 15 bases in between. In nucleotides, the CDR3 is TGTGCCAGCAGCCGGAAGGATCCAACCGAGCAGTACTTC. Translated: CASSRKDPTEQYF.

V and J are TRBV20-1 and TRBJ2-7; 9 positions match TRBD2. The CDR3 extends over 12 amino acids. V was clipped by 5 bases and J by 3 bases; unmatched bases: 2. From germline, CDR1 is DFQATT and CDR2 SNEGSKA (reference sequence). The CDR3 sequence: CSAGTSFYEQYF. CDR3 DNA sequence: TGCAGTGCTGGGACTAGCTTCTACGAGCAGTACTTC.

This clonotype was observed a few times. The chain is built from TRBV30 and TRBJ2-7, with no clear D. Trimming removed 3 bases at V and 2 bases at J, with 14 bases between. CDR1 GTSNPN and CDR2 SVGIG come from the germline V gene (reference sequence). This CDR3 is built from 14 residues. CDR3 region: CAWSLGSGPYEQYF. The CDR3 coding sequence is TGTGCCTGGAGCCTAGGGTCCGGGCCCTACGAGCAGTACTTC.

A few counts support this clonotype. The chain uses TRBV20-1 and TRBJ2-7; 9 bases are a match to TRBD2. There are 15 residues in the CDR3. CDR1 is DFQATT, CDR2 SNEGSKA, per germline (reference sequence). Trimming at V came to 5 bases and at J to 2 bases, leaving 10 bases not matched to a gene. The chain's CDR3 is CSASPGTSFPYEQYF. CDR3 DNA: TGCAGTGCTTCCCCCGGGACTAGCTTCCCCTACGAGCAGTACTTC.

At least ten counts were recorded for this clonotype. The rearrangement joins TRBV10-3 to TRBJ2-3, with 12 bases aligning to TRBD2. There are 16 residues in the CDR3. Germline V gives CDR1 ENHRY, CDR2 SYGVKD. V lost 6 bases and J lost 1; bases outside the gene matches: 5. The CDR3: CAISTWTSGGTDTQYF. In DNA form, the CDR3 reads TGTGCCATCAGCACCTGGACTAGCGGGGGCACAGATACGCAGTATTTT.

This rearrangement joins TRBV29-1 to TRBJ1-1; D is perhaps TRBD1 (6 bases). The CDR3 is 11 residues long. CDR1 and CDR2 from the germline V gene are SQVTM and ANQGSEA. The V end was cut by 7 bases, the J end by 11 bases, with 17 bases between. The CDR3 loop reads CSAPTGLGAFF. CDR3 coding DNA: TGCAGCGCCCCGACAGGCTTAGGGGCTTTCTTT.

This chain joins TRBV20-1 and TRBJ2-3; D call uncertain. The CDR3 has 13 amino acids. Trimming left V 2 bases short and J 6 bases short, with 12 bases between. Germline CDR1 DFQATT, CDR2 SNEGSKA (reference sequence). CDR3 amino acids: CSARLISRDTQYF. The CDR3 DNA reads TGCAGTGCTAGATTAATCAGTAGGGATACGCAGTATTTT.